Listed below are T cell receptor beta chains from one sample, sequenced in a study of cytomegalovirus exposure and HLA in healthy donors. The table came from immunoSEQ multiplex PCR; TCRdb's copy has only in-frame clones and leaves some out. The data hold roughly 43,000 clones, with about 60% observed a single time. The sample taken for sequencing was PBMCs. The origin of the receptors is a human donor in good health. Each CDR3 is given with its conserved first and last residue. A D gene is named only where the DNA matches it firmly. Size values are once, few and many counts, or a class for expanded clones, and some rows have none.

NA TRBJ1-4 NA TRBV9 CASSPRGFSALFF TGTGCCAGCAGCCCACGGGGATTCAGCGCGCTGTTTTTT
NA TRBJ1-6 NA TRBV6-5 CASSYGGGLDSPLHF TGTGCCAGCAGTTACGGGGGAGGGTTGGATTCACCCCTCCACTTT
few TRBJ2-7 NA TRBV15 CATSREYGVARGEQYF TGTGCCACCAGCAGAGAATACGGGGTCGCCAGAGGGGAGCAGTACTTC
NA TRBJ1-2 NA TRBV6-6 CASSYSIMASYGYTF TGTGCCAGCAGTTACTCGATTATGGCTTCCTATGGCTACACCTTC
few TRBJ1-4 NA TRBV7-8 CASSPGGATNEKLFF TGTGCCAGCAGCCCCGGGGGAGCAACTAATGAAAAACTGTTTTTT
NA TRBJ1-2 NA TRBV2 CASSGERVLGYTF TGTGCCAGCAGTGGGGAGAGGGTACTCGGCTACACCTTC
NA TRBJ1-4 NA TRBV30 CASTSGQRGEKLFF TGTGCCTCAACATCGGGACAAAGGGGGGAAAAACTGTTTTTT
NA TRBJ2-7 NA TRBV5-1 CASTRLTGTYEQYF TGCGCCAGCACCCGCCTCACAGGAACCTACGAGCAGTACTTC
few TRBJ1-1 NA TRBV5-1 CASSLAGPTEAFF TGCGCCAGCAGCTTGGCAGGGCCCACTGAAGCTTTCTTT
few TRBJ2-5 NA TRBV10-3 CAISESISGQETQYF TGTGCCATCAGTGAGTCGATTTCAGGGCAAGAGACCCAGTACTTC
NA TRBJ2-7 NA TRBV18 CASSPNPGGEQYF TGTGCCAGCTCACCTAACCCCGGGGGCGAGCAGTACTTC
once TRBJ2-4 NA TRBV19 CASSIGRGAKNIQYF TGTGCCAGTAGTATCGGCCGAGGGGCCAAAAACATTCAGTACTTC
NA TRBJ1-4 NA TRBV4-2 CASSREGGFEKLFF TGTGCCAGCAGCCGGGAGGGGGGGTTTGAAAAACTGTTTTTT
NA TRBJ1-2 TRBD1 TRBV28 CASSFPRDRVYLDGYTF TGTGCCAGCAGTTTCCCCCGGGACAGGGTTTATCTCGATGGCTACACCTTC
few TRBJ1-1 NA TRBV10-3 CAISEAGTDTEAFF TGTGCCATCAGTGAGGCGGGCACCGACACTGAAGCTTTCTTT
NA TRBJ1-2 NA TRBV5-4 CASSLGGGAVGYTF TGTGCCAGCAGCTTGGGAGGGGGGGCCGTAGGGTACACCTTC
NA TRBJ1-6 NA TRBV4-1 CASSTQAPGYNNSPLHF TGCGCCAGCAGCACCCAGGCACCGGGATACAATAATTCACCCCTCCACTTT
NA TRBJ2-7 NA TRBV7-9 CASSPKDSESYEQYF TGTGCCAGCAGCCCCAAGGACAGCGAGTCCTACGAGCAGTACTTC
few TRBJ2-1 TRBD2 TRBV7-2 CASIPSGGAVSSYNEQFF TGTGCCAGCATTCCTAGCGGGGGGGCTGTCAGCTCCTACAATGAGCAGTTCTTC
once TRBJ2-3 NA TRBV19 CASRTFSSTDTQYF TGTGCCAGTAGAACCTTCAGTAGCACAGATACGCAGTATTTT
NA TRBJ2-5 TRBD2 TRBV6-6 CASRSLAGAETQYF TGTGCCAGCAGGTCACTAGCGGGGGCAGAGACCCAGTACTTC
few TRBJ2-5 TRBD1 TRBV6-1 CASRGTGGSETQYF TGTGCCAGCAGAGGGACAGGGGGCTCAGAGACCCAGTACTTC
NA TRBJ1-2 TRBD1 TRBV7-9 CASSLGTGGNYGYTF TGTGCCAGCAGCTTGGGGACAGGGGGTAACTATGGCTACACCTTC
NA TRBJ2-7 TRBD2 TRBV11-2 CASSSRLGLIYEQYF TGTGCCAGCAGCTCCCGCCTGGGACTAATCTACGAGCAGTACTTC
NA TRBJ2-1 NA TRBV9 CASSVDRSSYNEQFF TGTGCCAGCAGCGTAGATAGGAGCTCCTACAATGAGCAGTTCTTC
NA TRBJ2-1 TRBD2 TRBV30 CAWSVMVAGREQFF TGTGCCTGGAGTGTAATGGTAGCGGGGCGCGAGCAGTTCTTC
NA TRBJ1-1 NA TRBV10-3 CAISEAGGEAFF TGTGCCATCAGTGAGGCCGGGGGAGAGGCTTTCTTT
NA TRBJ1-2 NA TRBV7-9 CASSLGAGDYGYTF TGTGCCAGCAGCTTAGGGGCGGGGGATTATGGCTACACCTTC
NA TRBJ1-6 NA TRBV6-1 CASRRDWAQSPLHF TGTGCCAGCAGAAGGGACTGGGCCCAATCACCCCTCCACTTT
NA TRBJ2-5 NA TRBV29-1 CSVGETQYF TGCAGCGTCGGGGAGACCCAGTACTTC
NA TRBJ1-2 NA TRBV20-1 CSSSNYGYTF TGCAGTTCCAGTAACTATGGCTACACCTTC
few TRBJ1-2 TRBD1 TRBV5-6 CASSLGQGARGYTF TGTGCCAGCAGCTTGGGGCAGGGGGCAAGAGGCTACACCTTC
NA TRBJ2-3 NA TRBV5-1 CASSIGDWATDTQYF TGCGCCAGCAGCATAGGTGATTGGGCCACAGATACGCAGTATTTT
NA TRBJ1-4 TRBD1 TRBV5-1 CASSLPTTGGDGKLFF TGCGCCAGCAGCTTACCAACGACAGGGGGGGATGGAAAACTGTTTTTT
NA TRBJ2-5 NA TRBV29-1 CSVEGGEETQYF TGCAGCGTTGAAGGGGGCGAAGAGACCCAGTACTTC
few TRBJ2-4 NA TRBV5-1 CASSPMTALLAKNIQYF TGCGCCAGCAGCCCTATGACAGCCTTATTAGCCAAAAACATTCAGTACTTC
NA TRBJ1-2 TRBD1 TRBV9 CASSAGQGISGYTF TGTGCCAGCAGCGCTGGACAGGGGATCTCAGGCTACACCTTC
few TRBJ1-2 NA TRBV28 CASRFGVSGYTF TGTGCCAGCAGGTTCGGGGTTTCTGGCTACACCTTC
few TRBJ2-3 TRBD2 TRBV5-4 CASSYLAGGRPDTQYF TGTGCCAGCAGCTACCTAGCGGGGGGGCGGCCAGATACGCAGTATTTT
NA TRBJ2-5 NA TRBV7-2 CASSLGFYREETQYF TGTGCCAGCAGCTTAGGATTTTATAGGGAGGAGACCCAGTACTTC
NA TRBJ1-4 TRBD1 TRBV6-7 CASSNRWDRGGEKLFF TGTGCCAGCAGCAACAGGTGGGACAGGGGAGGTGAAAAACTGTTTTTT
NA TRBJ1-1 TRBD1 TRBV10-3 CAITQTGGNTEAFF TGTGCCATCACCCAGACAGGGGGGAACACTGAAGCTTTCTTT
NA TRBJ2-5 TRBD1 TRBV14 CASSPQTGKETQYF TGTGCCAGCAGCCCACAGACAGGGAAAGAGACCCAGTACTTC
NA TRBJ1-5 NA TRBV19 CASRRAHSNQPQHF TGTGCCAGTAGGAGGGCCCATAGCAATCAGCCCCAGCATTTT
few TRBJ1-5 NA TRBV18 CASSPQQDNQPQHF TGTGCCAGCTCACCACAACAGGACAATCAGCCCCAGCATTTT
few TRBJ1-2 NA TRBV4-1 CASSQVEEIYGYTF TGCGCCAGCAGCCAAGTGGAGGAGATCTATGGCTACACCTTC
NA TRBJ1-2 TRBD1 TRBV5-1 CASSLVGTGAGYTF TGCGCCAGCAGCTTGGTCGGGACAGGCGCTGGCTACACCTTC
NA TRBJ2-5 NA TRBV29-1 CSVERERTQYF TGCAGCGTTGAAAGGGAGCGGACGCAGTACTTC
few TRBJ1-2 TRBD1 TRBV5-1 CASSSGQSYSYTF TGCGCCAGCAGCTCGGGACAGTCCTATAGCTACACCTTC
few TRBJ2-1 NA TRBV5-4 CASSWLPGLYNEQFF TGTGCCAGCAGCTGGCTACCGGGACTGTACAATGAGCAGTTCTTC
few TRBJ1-4 TRBD1 TRBV6-5 CASRDQGANPQKLFF TGTGCCAGCAGGGACCAGGGGGCAAATCCCCAAAAACTGTTTTTT